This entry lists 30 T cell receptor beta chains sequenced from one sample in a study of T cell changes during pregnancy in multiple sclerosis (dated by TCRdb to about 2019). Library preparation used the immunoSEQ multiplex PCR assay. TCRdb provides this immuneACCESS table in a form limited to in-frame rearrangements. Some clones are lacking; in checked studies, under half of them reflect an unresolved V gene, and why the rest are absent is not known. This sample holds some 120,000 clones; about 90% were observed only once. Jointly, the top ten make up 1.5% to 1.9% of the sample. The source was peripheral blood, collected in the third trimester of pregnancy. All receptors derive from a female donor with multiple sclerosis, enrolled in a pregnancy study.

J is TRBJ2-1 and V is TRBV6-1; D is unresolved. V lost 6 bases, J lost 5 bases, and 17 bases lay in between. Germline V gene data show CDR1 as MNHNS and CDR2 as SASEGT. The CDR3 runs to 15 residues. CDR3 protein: CASRKAGDPHNEQFF. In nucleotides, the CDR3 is TGTGCCAGCAGGAAGGCCGGAGACCCCCACAATGAGCAGTTCTTC.

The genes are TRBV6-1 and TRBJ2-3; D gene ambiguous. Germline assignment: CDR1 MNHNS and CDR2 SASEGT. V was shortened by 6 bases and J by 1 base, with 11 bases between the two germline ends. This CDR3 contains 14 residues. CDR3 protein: CASSALSGTDTQYF. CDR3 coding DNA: TGTGCCAGCAGCGCTCTGAGCGGCACAGATACGCAGTATTTT.

This chain's CDR3 is CASSIVHRDSYEQYF. In nucleotides, the CDR3 is TGTGCCAGTAGTATAGTCCACCGGGACTCCTACGAGCAGTACTTC. The chain combines TRBV19 with TRBJ2-7; perhaps TRBD2 as D (5 bases). This CDR3 contains 15 residues. CDR1 and CDR2 from the germline V gene are LNHDA and SQIVND (reference sequence). Between the trimmed V and J ends, which lost 1 base and 0 bases, there was a span of 10 bases. The whole variable domain, remainder taken from reference TRBV19 and TRBJ2-7, is DGGITQSPKYLFRKEGQNVTLSCEQNLNHDAMYWYRQDPGQGLRLIYYSQIVNDFQKGDIAEGYSVSREKKESFPLTVTSAQKNPTAFYLCASSIVHRDSYEQYFGPGTRLTVT.

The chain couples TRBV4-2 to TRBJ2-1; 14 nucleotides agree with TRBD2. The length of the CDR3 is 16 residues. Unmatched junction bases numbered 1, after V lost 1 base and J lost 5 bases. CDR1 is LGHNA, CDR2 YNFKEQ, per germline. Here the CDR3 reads CASSQVGLAGDNEQFF. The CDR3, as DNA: TGTGCCAGCAGCCAAGTGGGACTAGCGGGAGACAATGAGCAGTTCTTC.

The CDR3 DNA reads TGTGCCAGCATTAGACTAGCGGGAGTAGTGAGAGAGACCCAGTACTTC. This encodes CASIRLAGVVRETQYF. The V call is TRBV2, the J call TRBJ2-5, with 12 bases identical to TRBD2. V lost 7 bases and J lost 4; bases outside the gene matches: 10. This CDR3 spans 16 amino acids. CDR1 and CDR2 (germline): SNHLY, FYNNEI.

CDR3 amino acids: CASSQDSRVGGRGYEQYF. The DNA of the CDR3 is TGTGCCAGCAGCCAAGATTCCAGGGTGGGGGGACGAGGTTACGAGCAGTACTTC. V is TRBV4-2 and J is TRBJ2-7, with D maybe TRBD2 (6 bases). Germline V CDR1 and CDR2: LGHNA, YNFKEQ. The CDR3 loop spans 18 amino acids. V lost 0 bases, J lost 4 bases, and 22 bases lay in between.

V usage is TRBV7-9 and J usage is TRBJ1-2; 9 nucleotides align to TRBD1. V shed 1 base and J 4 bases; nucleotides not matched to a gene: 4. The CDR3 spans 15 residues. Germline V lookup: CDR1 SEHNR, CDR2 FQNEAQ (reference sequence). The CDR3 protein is CASSLEGDRVYGYTF. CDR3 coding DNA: TGTGCCAGCAGCTTAGAGGGGGACAGGGTCTATGGCTACACCTTC. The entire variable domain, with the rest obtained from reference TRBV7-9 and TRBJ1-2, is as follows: DTGVSQNPRHKITKRGQNVTFRCDPISEHNRLYWYRQTLGQGPEFLTYFQNEAQLEKSRLLSDRFSAERPKGSFSTLEIQRTEQGDSAMYLCASSLEGDRVYGYTFGSGTRLTVV.

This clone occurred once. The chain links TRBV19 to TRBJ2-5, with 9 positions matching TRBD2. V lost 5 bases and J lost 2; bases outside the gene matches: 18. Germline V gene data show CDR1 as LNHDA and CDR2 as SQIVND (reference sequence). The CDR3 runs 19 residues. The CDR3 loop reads CASSPLRGGSIFLQETQYF. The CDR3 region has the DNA TGTGCCAGTAGTCCTTTGCGGGGGGGCTCGATATTTTTACAAGAGACCCAGTACTTC.

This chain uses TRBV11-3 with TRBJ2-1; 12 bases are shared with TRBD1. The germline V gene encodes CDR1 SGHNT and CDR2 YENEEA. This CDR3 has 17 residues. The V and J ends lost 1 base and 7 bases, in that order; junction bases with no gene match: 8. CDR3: CASSLGGGQGASNEQFF. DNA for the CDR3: TGTGCCAGCAGCTTAGGCGGGGGACAGGGGGCGTCGAATGAGCAGTTCTTC.

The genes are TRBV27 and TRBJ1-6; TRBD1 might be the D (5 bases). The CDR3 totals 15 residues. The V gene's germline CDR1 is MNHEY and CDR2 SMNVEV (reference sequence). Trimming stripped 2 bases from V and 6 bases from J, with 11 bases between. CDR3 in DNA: TGTGCCAGCAGTTTACGGCAGGGCCGTAATTCACCCCTCCACTTT. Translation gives CASSLRQGRNSPLHF.

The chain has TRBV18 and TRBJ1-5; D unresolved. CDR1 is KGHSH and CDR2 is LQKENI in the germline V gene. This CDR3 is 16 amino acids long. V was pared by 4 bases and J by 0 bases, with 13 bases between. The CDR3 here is CASSRYGRDSNQPQHF. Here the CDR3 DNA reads TGTGCCAGCTCACGGTATGGACGGGATAGCAATCAGCCCCAGCATTTT.

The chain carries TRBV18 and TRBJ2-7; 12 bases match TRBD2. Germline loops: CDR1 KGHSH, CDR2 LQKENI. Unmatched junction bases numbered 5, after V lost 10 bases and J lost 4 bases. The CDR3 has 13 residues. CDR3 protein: CATRLAGEYEQYF. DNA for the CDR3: TGTGCCACCCGACTAGCGGGAGAGTACGAGCAGTACTTC. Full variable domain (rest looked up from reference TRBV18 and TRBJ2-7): NAGVMQNPRHLVRRRGQEARLRCSPMKGHSHVYWYRQLPEEGLKFMVYLQKENIIDESGMPKERFSAEFPKEGPSILRIQQVVRGDSAAYFCATRLAGEYEQYFGPGTRLTVT.

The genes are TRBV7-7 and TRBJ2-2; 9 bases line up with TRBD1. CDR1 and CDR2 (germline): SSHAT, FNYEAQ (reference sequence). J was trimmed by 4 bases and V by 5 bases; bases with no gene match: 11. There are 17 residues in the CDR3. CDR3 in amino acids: CASSLSPGQGSTGELFF. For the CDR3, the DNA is TGTGCCAGCAGCCTCTCCCCGGGACAGGGAAGCACCGGGGAGCTGTTTTTT.

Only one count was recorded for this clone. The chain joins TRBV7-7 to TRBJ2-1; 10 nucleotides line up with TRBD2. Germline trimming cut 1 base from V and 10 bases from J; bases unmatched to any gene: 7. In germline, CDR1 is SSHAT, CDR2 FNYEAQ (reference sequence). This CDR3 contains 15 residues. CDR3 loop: CASSLEWASGSEQFF. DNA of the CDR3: TGTGCCAGCAGCTTAGAGTGGGCTAGCGGGAGCGAGCAGTTCTTC.

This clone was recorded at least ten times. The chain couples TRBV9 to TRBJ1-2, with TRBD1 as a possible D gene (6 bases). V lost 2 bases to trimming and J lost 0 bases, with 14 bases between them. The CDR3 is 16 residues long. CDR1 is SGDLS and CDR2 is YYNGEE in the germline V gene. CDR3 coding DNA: TGTGCCAGCAGCGTGGCCGCACAGGGCCCTAACTATGGCTACACCTTC. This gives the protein CASSVAAQGPNYGYTF.

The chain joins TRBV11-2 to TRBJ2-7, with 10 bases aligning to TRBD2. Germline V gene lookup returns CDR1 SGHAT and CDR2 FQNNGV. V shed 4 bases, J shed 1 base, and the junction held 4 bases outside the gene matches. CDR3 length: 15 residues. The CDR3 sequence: CASSSGLAVSYEQYF. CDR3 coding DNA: TGTGCCAGCAGCTCCGGACTAGCGGTTTCCTACGAGCAGTACTTC.

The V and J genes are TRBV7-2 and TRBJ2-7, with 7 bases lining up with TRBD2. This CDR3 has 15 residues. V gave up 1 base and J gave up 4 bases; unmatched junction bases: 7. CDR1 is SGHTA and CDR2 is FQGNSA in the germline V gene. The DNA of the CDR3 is TGTGCCAGCAGCTTAGTGGGAGGGGCCGATTACGAGCAGTACTTC. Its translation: CASSLVGGADYEQYF.

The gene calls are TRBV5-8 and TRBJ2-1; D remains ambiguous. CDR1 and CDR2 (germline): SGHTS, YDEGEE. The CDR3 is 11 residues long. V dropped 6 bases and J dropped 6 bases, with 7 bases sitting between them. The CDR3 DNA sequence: TGTGCCAGCACTAAGATCAATGAGCAGTTCTTC. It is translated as CASTKINEQFF.

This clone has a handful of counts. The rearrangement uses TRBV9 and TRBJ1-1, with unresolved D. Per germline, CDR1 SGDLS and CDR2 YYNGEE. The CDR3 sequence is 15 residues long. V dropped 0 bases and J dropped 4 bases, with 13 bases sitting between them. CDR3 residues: CASSVGGRGSTEAFF. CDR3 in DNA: TGTGCCAGCAGCGTAGGAGGGAGAGGGAGCACTGAAGCTTTCTTT.

The CDR3 sequence: CASSEGQGGEKLFF. DNA for the CDR3: TGTGCCAGCAGTGAGGGACAGGGAGGAGAAAAACTGTTTTTT. This chain links TRBV25-1 with TRBJ1-4; 9 nucleotides align to TRBD1. The CDR3 covers 14 residues. In germline, CDR1 is MGHDK, CDR2 SYGVNS. V dropped 3 bases and J dropped 8; count of bases not matched to a gene: 4.

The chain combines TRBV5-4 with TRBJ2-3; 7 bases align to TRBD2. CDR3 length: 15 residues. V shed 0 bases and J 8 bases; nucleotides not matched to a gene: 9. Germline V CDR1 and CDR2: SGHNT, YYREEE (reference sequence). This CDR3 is CASSLVRGGPGTQYF. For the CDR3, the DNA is TGTGCCAGCAGCTTGGTACGGGGAGGGCCCGGTACGCAGTATTTT.

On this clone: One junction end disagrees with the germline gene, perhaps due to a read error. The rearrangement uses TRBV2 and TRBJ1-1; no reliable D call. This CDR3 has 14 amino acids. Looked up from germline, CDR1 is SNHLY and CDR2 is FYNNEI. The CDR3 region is CASNEARARSGAFF. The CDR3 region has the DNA TGTGCCAGCAATGAAGCGAGGGCCCGATCGGGAGCTTTCTTT.

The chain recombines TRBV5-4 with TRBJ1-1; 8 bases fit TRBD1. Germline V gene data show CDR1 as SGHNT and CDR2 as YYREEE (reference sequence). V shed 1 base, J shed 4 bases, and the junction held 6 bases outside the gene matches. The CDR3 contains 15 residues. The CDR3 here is CASSLTGGVGTEAFF. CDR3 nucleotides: TGTGCCAGCAGCTTGACAGGGGGAGTGGGCACTGAAGCTTTCTTT. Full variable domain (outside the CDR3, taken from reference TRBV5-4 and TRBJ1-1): ETGVTQSPTHLIKTRGQQVTLRCSSQSGHNTVSWYQQALGQGPQFIFQYYREEENGRGNFPPRFSGLQFPNYSSELNVNALELDDSALYLCASSLTGGVGTEAFFGQGTRLTVV.

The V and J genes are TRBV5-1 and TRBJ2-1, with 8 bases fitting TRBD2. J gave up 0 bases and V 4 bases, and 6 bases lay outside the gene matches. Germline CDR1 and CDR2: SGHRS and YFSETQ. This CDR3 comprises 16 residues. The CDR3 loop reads CASSLERGNSYNEQFF. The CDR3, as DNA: TGCGCCAGCAGCCTGGAGCGGGGGAACTCCTACAATGAGCAGTTCTTC.

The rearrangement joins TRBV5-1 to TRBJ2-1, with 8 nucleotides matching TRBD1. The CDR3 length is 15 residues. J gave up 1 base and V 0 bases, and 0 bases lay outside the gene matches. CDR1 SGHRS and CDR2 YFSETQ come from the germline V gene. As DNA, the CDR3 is TGCGCCAGCAGCTTGGGGACAGGGTCCTACAATGAGCAGTTCTTC. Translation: CASSLGTGSYNEQFF.

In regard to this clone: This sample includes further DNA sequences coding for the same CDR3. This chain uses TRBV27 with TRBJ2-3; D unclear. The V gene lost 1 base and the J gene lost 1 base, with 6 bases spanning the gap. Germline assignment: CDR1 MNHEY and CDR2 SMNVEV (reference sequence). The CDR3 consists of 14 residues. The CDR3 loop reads CASSLYRGTDTQYF. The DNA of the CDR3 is TGTGCCAGCAGTTTATACCGGGGCACAGATACGCAGTATTTT.

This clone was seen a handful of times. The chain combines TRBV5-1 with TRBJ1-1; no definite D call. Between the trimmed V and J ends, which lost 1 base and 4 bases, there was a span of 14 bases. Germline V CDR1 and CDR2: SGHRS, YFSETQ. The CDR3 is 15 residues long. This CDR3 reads CASSLTGMAGTEAFF. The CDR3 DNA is TGCGCCAGCAGCTTGACCGGCATGGCGGGCACTGAAGCTTTCTTT.

CDR3 nucleotide sequence: TGTGCCAGCAGTATGACAGTGGGGACCGGGGAGCTGTTTTTT. The encoded protein is CASSMTVGTGELFF. The V gene is TRBV25-1, the J gene TRBJ2-2, with D maybe TRBD1 (5 bases). Trimming pared 5 bases from V and 5 bases from J, leaving 12 bases between. The CDR3 is 14 amino acids. Germline CDR1 reads MGHDK; CDR2 reads SYGVNS.

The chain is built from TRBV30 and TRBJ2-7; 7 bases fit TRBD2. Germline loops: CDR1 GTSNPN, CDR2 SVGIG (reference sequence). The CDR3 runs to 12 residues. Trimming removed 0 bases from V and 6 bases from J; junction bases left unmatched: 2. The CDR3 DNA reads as TGTGCCTGGAGTGTGGGAGGGCCCGAGCAGTACTTC. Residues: CAWSVGGPEQYF.

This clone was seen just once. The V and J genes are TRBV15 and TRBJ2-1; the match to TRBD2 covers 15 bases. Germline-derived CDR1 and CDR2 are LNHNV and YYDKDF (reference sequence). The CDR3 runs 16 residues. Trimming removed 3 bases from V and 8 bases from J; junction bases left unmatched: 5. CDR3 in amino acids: CATSREGLAGGHEQFF. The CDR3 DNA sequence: TGTGCCACCAGCAGGGAAGGACTAGCGGGAGGGCATGAGCAGTTCTTC.